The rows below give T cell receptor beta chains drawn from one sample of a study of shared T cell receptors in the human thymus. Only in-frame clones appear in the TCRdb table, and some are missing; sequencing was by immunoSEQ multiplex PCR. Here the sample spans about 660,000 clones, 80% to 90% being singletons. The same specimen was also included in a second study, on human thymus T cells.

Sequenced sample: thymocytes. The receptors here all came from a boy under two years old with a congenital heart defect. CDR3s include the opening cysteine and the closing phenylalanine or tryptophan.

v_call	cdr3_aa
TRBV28	CASSPWTSGDWGETQYF
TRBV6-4	CASSDDGGRDTEAFF
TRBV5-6	CASSFRWVDGYTF
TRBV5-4	CASSLGATSGRPNEQFF
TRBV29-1	CSVDLNNEQFF
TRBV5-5	CASSLVHSAYEQYF
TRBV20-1	CSGIYGYTF
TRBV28	CASRDRGKETQYF
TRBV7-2	CASSGQLNQPQHF
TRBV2	CASRDRGDTEAFF
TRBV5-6	CASSVRDRGHDNEKLFF
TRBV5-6	CASSSNAGPFSYNEQFF
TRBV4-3	CASSQDRGTGDNSPLHF
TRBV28	CASSLPPGRGNSYEQYF
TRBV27	CASSPQTGVNTEAFF
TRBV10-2	CASMGLAGDADQETQYF
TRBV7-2	CASSFPGLSNYGYTF
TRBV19	CASSIPPQGRNEKLFF
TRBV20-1	CSVSGDPEAFF
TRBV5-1	CASSLASRTVYNNEQFF
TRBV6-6	CASGRLGLRETQYF
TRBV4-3	CASSHRTGDNEQFF
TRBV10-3	CAISRALKFKSTDTQYF
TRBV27	CASRKASGRPSSGNTIYF
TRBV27	CASSLSGQARHGYTF
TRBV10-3	CAISAADGAYEQYF
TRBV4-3	CASSHLYGGQETQYF
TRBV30	CAWSRPDRANQPQHF
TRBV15	CATSRDRLGGNTIYF
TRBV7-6	CASSPRQSLYSGNTIYF
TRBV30	CAWQQGCSPLHF
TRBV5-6	CASSLDNPAEVQETQYF
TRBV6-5	CATRTSGYNEQFF
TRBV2	CASSDFSGSTGPQHF
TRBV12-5	CASVPFGGYGYTF
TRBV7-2	CASSLVGGVQETQYF
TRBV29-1	CSVEGYLRGHYEQYF
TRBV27	CASSDRTHVATGANVLTF
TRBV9	CASSEGGSYNEQFF
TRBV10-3	CAISEYAGMGNTIYF
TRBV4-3	CASSQDPTSGGNTGELFF
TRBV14	CASSHYGRPSGAPLHNEQFF
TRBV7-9	CASSPDGTGTTDTQYF
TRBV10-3	CAISEGTSYTYEQYF
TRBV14	CASSQGGETQYF
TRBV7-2	CASGGRAPDTQYF